The clone carrying this T cell receptor beta chain was counted ten times or more. Antigen unknown. These data belong to a study of molecular identifiers for immune sequencing clone quantification. The study's findings and limits: Whereas naive cells kept under 1% of molecules in clones above 20 RNA copies, such clones held over 98% in effectors. Detecting spiked Jurkat TCR RNA from one cell among roughly 1 million naive cells was reportedly possible.

The CDR3 consists of 15 residues. Germline V gene data show CDR1 as MNHEY and CDR2 as SMNVEV (reference sequence). With V trimmed by 5 bases and J by 0 bases, 6 bases remained unmatched. CD8+CD4-CCR7+CD45RA+ sorting gave the naive CD8 T cells. Each CDR3 protein gets one entry after TCRdb re-called the PCR reads with MiXCR. The data show 62,000 or so distinct CDR3 sequences, with 18% seen just once and approximately 1.5% held by the top ten. The chain carries TRBV27 and TRBJ2-7; 8 nucleotides agree with TRBD2. The material sequenced was naive CD8+ T cells from blood, with Jurkat cell RNA spiked in. This sample's subset: FACS-sorted CD8+CD4-CCR7+CD45RA+ naive T cells. The receptor was derived from a human donor in good health. Some libraries in this study had Jurkat cell RNA spiked in. The DNA for the CDR3 is TGTGCCAGCAGTGGACCCGGGACTAGCTCCTACGAGCAGTACTTC. This sequence encodes CASSGPGTSSYEQYF.